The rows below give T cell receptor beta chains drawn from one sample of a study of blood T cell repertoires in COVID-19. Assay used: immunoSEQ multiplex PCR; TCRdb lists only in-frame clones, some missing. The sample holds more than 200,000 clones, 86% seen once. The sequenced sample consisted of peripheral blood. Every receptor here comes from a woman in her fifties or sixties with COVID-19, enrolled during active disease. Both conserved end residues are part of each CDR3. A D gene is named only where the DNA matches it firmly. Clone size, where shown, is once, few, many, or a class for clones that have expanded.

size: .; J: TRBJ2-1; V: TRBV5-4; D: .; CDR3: CASSLTRGSYNEQFF; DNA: TGTGCCAGCAGCTTGACGCGGGGTTCCTACAATGAGCAGTTCTTC
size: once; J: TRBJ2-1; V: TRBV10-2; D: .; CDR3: CASSEGRNEQFF; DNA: TGCGCCAGCAGTGAGGGGAGAAATGAGCAGTTCTTC
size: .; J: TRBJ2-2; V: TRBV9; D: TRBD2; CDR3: CASSRRAGTSGILNTGELFF; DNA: TGTGCCAGCAGCCGCCGAGCCGGGACTAGCGGGATACTCAACACCGGGGAGCTGTTTTTT
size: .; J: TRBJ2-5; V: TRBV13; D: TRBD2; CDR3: CASSSSRGGAQETQYF; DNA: TGTGCCAGCAGCTCTTCTCGCGGGGGGGCCCAAGAGACCCAGTACTTC
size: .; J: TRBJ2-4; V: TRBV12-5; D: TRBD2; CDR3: CASGISGGTNIQYF; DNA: TGTGCTAGTGGCATTAGCGGGGGGACTAACATTCAGTACTTC
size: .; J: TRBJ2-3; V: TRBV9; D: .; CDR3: CASSVAGSDTQYF; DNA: TGTGCCAGCAGCGTAGCAGGGTCAGATACGCAGTATTTT
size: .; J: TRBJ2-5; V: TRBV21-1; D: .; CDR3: CASSILLTGTGWETQYF; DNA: TGTGCCAGCAGCATCCTACTCACCGGGACAGGGTGGGAGACCCAGTACTTC
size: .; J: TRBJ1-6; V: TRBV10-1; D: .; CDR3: CASSDTPNSPLHF; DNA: TGCGCCAGCAGTGACACTCCAAATTCACCCCTCCACTTT
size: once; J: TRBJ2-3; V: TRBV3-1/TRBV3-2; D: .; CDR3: CASSQDGPGGDTQYF; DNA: TGTGCCAGCAGCCAAGATGGCCCCGGCGGAGATACGCAGTATTTT
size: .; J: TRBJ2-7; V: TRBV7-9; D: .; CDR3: CASSDTYEQYF; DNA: TGTGCCAGCAGCGACACCTACGAGCAGTACTTC
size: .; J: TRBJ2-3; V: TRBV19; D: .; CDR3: CASSTETGVDTQYF; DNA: TGTGCCAGTAGTACAGAGACAGGTGTAGATACGCAGTATTTT
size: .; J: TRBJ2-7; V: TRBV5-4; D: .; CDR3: CASSLVPLTYEQYF; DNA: TGTGCCAGCAGCTTGGTACCACTGACCTACGAGCAGTACTTC
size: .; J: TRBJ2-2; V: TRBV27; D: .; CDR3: CASSFIRGSTGELFF; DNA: TGTGCCAGCAGTTTTATAAGGGGGAGCACCGGGGAGCTGTTTTTT
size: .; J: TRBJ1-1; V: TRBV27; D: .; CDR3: CASRQGNTEAFF; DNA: TGTGCCAGCAGACAGGGCAATACTGAAGCTTTCTTT
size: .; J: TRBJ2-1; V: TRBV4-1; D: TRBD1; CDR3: CASSQAIGQGIRNEQFF; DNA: TGCGCCAGCAGCCAAGCGATCGGACAGGGGATAAGAAATGAGCAGTTCTTC
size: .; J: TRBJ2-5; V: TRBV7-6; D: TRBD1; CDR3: CASSLGRDRVGQTQYF; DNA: TGTGCCAGCAGCTTAGGAAGGGACAGAGTAGGGCAGACCCAGTACTTC